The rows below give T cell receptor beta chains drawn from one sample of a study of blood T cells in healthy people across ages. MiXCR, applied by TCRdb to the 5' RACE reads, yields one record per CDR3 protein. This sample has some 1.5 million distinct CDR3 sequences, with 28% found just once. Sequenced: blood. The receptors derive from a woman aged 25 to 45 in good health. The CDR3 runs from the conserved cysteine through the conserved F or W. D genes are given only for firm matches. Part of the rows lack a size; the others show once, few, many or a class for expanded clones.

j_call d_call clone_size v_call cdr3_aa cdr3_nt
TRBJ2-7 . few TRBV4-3 CASSQGSGSASYEQYF TGCGCCAGCAGCCAAGGGAGCGGCAGCGCCTCCTACGAGCAGTACTTC
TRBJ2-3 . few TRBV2 CASSGLPDTQYF TGTGCCAGCAGTGGACTCCCAGATACGCAGTATTTT
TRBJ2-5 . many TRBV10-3 CAISSGDDRWTQYF TGTGCCATCAGTAGCGGCGACGACAGGTGGACCCAGTACTTC
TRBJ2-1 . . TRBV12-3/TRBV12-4 CASTQGVGNNEQFF TGTGCCAGCACCCAAGGGGTAGGGAACAATGAGCAGTTCTTC
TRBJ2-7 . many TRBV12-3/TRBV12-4 CASSLNRGARGQYF TGTGCCAGCAGTTTAAACCGCGGGGCGCGGGGGCAGTACTTC
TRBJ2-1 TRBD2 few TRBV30 CACPVRGGSYNEQFF TGTGCCTGCCCCGTGAGAGGCGGGAGTTACAATGAGCAGTTCTTC
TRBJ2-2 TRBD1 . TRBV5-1 CASSFAGTGKTGELFF TGCGCCAGCAGCTTCGCGGGGACAGGGAAAACCGGGGAGCTGTTTTTT
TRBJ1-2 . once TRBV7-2 CASTQGRVGYGYTF TGTGCCAGCACCCAAGGGAGGGTAGGCTATGGCTACACCTTC
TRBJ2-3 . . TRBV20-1 CSARPLRGGLTDTQYF TGCAGTGCCCGTCCCCTTCGGGGTGGCCTCACAGATACGCAGTATTTT
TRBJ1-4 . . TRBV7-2 CASSSPGRRTNEKLFF TGTGCCAGCAGCTCGCCGGGACGCAGGACTAATGAAAAACTGTTTTTT
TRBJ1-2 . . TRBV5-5 CASSLVPEGYTF TGTGCCAGCAGCTTGGTTCCGGAAGGCTACACCTTC
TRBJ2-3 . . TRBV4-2 CASSQNSGTTSTDTQYF TGTGCCAGCAGCCAAAATAGCGGAACTACTAGCACAGATACGCAGTATTTT
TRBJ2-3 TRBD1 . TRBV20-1 CSASGTGGTDTQYF TGCAGTGCTAGCGGGACAGGGGGCACAGATACGCAGTATTTT
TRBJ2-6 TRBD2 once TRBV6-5 CASSYETLGGADVLTF TGTGCCAGCAGTTACGAGACCTTGGGAGGGGCCGACGTCCTGACTTTC
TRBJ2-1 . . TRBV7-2 CASRSNGQFF TGTGCCAGCAGGTCGAACGGGCAGTTCTTC
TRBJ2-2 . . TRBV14 CASSRQYANTGELFF TGTGCCAGCAGCCGGCAATACGCGAACACCGGGGAGCTGTTTTTT
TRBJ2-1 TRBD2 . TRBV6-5 CASSYGLAGVYEQFF TGTGCCAGCAGTTATGGACTAGCGGGAGTTTATGAGCAGTTCTTC
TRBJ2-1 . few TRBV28 CASIFAEGPPHYNEQFF TGTGCCAGCATTTTTGCGGAAGGACCTCCCCACTACAATGAGCAGTTCTTC
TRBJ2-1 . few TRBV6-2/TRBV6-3 CASSYTGPLLGEQFF TGTGCCAGCAGTTATACCGGGCCCCTCCTCGGGGAGCAGTTCTTC
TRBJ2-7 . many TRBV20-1 CSARDPQTSPHYEQYF TGCAGTGCTAGAGATCCCCAAACTAGTCCTCACTACGAGCAGTACTTC
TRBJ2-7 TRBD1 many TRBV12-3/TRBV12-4 CASSLAYRGTGGPYEQYF TGTGCCAGCAGTTTAGCGTATCGAGGGACAGGGGGACCCTACGAGCAGTACTTC
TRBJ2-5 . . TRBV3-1 CASSRSTRVWVQETQYF TGTGCCAGCAGCCGCTCCACCAGGGTGTGGGTCCAAGAGACCCAGTACTTC
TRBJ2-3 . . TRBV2 CASRDMASTDTQYF TGTGCCAGCAGAGACATGGCTAGCACAGATACGCAGTATTTT
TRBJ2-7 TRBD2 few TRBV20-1 CSAILAGSYEQYF TGCAGTGCCATCCTAGCGGGATCCTACGAGCAGTACTTC
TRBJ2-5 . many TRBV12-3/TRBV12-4 CASSRADMERRETQYF TGTGCCAGCAGTAGGGCTGATATGGAGCGTAGAGAGACCCAGTACTTC
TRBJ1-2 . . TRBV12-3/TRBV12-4 CASSLDRARRSYGYTF TGTGCCAGCAGTTTAGACAGGGCTAGGCGTAGCTATGGCTACACCTTC
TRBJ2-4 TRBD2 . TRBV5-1 CASSLLASAGNIQYF TGCGCCAGCAGCCTACTAGCGTCGGCGGGAAACATTCAGTACTTC
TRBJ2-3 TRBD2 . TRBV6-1 CASSNRLSGGQKYTQYF TGTGCCAGCTCGAATCGACTTAGCGGGGGCCAGAAATATACGCAGTATTTT
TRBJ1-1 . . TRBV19 CASSMRIGWEAEAFF TGTGCCAGTAGTATGCGGATTGGGTGGGAGGCTGAAGCTTTCTTT
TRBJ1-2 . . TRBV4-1 CASSQNPGDGYDYTF TGCGCCAGCAGCCAAAATCCGGGGGACGGCTATGACTACACCTTC
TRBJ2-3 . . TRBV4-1 CASSQGVVTDTQYF TGCGCCAGCAGCCAAGGGGTCGTGACAGATACGCAGTATTTT
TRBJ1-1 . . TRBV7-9 CASSPGKTEAFF TGTGCCAGCAGCCCAGGGAAAACTGAAGCTTTCTTT
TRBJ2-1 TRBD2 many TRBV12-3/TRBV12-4 CASTLSGGISYNEQFF TGTGCCAGCACTCTCTCGGGGGGAATCTCCTACAATGAGCAGTTCTTC
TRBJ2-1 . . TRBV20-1 CSASSVGGADYNEQFF TGCAGTGCTAGTTCTGTTGGCGGGGCAGACTACAATGAGCAGTTCTTC
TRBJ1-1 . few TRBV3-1 CASSQGGAPNTEAFF TGTGCCAGCAGCCAAGGCGGCGCCCCGAACACTGAAGCTTTCTTT
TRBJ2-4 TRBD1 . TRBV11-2 CASKKGAQPKNIQYF TGTGCCAGCAAAAAGGGGGCCCAACCCAAAAACATTCAGTACTTC
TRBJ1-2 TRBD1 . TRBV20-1 CSARVAGQSRGYTF TGCAGTGCTAGAGTTGCGGGACAGTCTCGTGGCTACACCTTC
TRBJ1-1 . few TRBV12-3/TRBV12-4 CASSLGREDIAFF TGTGCCAGCAGTTTGGGAAGGGAGGATATAGCTTTCTTT
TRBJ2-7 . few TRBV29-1 CSVRGTGSYEQYF TGCAGCGTCCGGGGAACAGGGAGCTACGAGCAGTACTTC
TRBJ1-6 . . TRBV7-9 CASSPRTVGHSPLHF TGTGCCAGCAGCCCAAGGACAGTAGGACATTCACCCCTCCACTTT
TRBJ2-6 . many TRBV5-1 CASSLPSGANVLTF TGCGCCAGCAGCTTACCGTCCGGGGCCAACGTCCTGACTTTC
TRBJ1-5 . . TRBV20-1 CSAREARGNQPQHF TGCAGTGCTAGAGAAGCTAGGGGCAATCAGCCCCAGCATTTT